One and the same sample provided the 2 T cell receptor beta chains below, sequenced in a study of glioma-infiltrating T cells. Using RNA template, CDR3s of TCR alpha and beta were amplified with iRepertoire arm-PCR. Each CDR3 protein gets one entry after TCRdb re-called the multiplex PCR reads with MiXCR. The sample lists around 350,000 distinct CDR3 sequences, about two fifths occurring once. Sequencing was carried out using glioma tissue, nonneoplastic brain tissue, or PBMCs (not recorded which). Source of these receptors: a human donor with low-grade glioma or glioblastoma, undergoing nonglioma brain surgery, or in good health (not recorded which).

This clonotype was detected many times. The chain recombines TRBV27 with TRBJ2-3, with 8 nucleotides matching TRBD1. V was clipped by 2 bases and J by 4 bases; unmatched bases: 8. Germline V CDR1 and CDR2: MNHEY, SMNVEV (reference sequence). This CDR3 has 16 residues. CDR3 in DNA: TGTGCCAGCAGTTTAAGGGCAGGACAGGGTTCAGATACGCAGTATTTT. Amino acids: CASSLRAGQGSDTQYF.

The rearrangement links TRBV27 to TRBJ2-3; 11 nucleotides line up with TRBD2. Germline CDR1 MNHEY, CDR2 SMNVEV (reference sequence). CDR3 size: 16 residues. V trimming: 3 bases; J trimming: 4 bases; junction bases outside the gene matches: 6. Here the CDR3 DNA reads TGTGCCAGCAGTTTCTCACTAGCGGGAGTATCAGATACGCAGTATTTT. Translated, it gives CASSFSLAGVSDTQYF.